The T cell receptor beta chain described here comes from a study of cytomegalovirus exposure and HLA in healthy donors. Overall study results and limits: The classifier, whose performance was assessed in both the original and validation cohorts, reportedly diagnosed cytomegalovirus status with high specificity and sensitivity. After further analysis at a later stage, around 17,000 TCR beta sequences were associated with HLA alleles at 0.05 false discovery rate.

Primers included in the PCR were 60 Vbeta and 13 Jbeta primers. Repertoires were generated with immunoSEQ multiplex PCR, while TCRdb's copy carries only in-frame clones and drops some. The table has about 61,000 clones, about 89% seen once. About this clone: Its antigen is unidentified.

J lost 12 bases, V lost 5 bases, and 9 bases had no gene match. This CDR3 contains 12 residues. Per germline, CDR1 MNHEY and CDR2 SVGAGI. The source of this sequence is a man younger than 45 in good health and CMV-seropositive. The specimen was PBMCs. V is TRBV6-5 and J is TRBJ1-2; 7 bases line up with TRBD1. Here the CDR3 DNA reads TGTGCCAGCAGTGGGCTGGACAGGCACCACACCTTC. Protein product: CASSGLDRHHTF.